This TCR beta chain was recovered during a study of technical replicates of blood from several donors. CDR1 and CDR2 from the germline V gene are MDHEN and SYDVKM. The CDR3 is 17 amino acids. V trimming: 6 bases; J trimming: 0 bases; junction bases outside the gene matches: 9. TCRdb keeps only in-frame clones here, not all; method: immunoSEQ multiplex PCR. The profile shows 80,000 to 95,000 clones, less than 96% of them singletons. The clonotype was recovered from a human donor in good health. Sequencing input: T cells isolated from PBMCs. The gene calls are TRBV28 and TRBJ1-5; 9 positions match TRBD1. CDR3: CASRTGQGLTSNQPQHF. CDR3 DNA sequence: TGTGCCAGCAGGACGGGACAGGGTCTTACTAGCAATCAGCCCCAGCATTTT.